A single sample is the source of the 19 T cell receptor beta chains below, sequenced in a study of blood T cells in healthy people across ages. PCR was performed a second time for roughly 7 to 12 cycles using a sample-barcoded 5' primer and a J-beta primer mix. TCRdb re-derived calls from the 5' RACE reads in MiXCR, one entry per CDR3 protein. Found here are some 920,000 distinct CDR3 sequences, roughly 51% of them singletons; the top ten hold about 20%. Sample: blood. All receptors come from a woman in her fifties or sixties in good health.

The gene calls are TRBV28 and TRBJ2-7; D is ambiguous. Per germline, CDR1 MDHEN and CDR2 SYDVKM. The CDR3 runs to 12 residues. The V end lost 3 bases, the J end lost 3 bases, and 6 bases lay between the germline ends. The CDR3 nucleotides read TGTGCCAGCAGTTTTGAGGTCTACGAGCAGTACTTC. Its protein product is CASSFEVYEQYF.

This clonotype was counted between two and nine times. The rearrangement links TRBV7-9 to TRBJ2-3; the D gene is possibly TRBD1 (6 bases). V lost 6 bases and J 2 bases, leaving 15 bases between the germline ends. Germline assignment: CDR1 SEHNR and CDR2 FQNEAQ (reference sequence). The CDR3 covers 15 residues. CDR3 nucleotide sequence: TGTGCCAGCAGGGCACCCACAGGGACCACAGATACGCAGTATTTT. Its protein product is CASRAPTGTTDTQYF. The variable domain in full, with the rest retrieved from reference TRBV7-9 and TRBJ2-3, is DTGVSQNPRHKITKRGQNVTFRCDPISEHNRLYWYRQTLGQGPEFLTYFQNEAQLEKSRLLSDRFSAERPKGSFSTLEIQRTEQGDSAMYLCASRAPTGTTDTQYFGPGTRLTVL.

The chain is built from TRBV29-1 and TRBJ2-1, with TRBD2 matching over 12 bases. V lost 5 bases to trimming and J lost 6 bases; unmatched junction nucleotides: 5. CDR1 SQVTM and CDR2 ANQGSEA come from the germline V gene. The CDR3 has 14 amino acids. The CDR3 loop is CSVLGLAGLNEQFF. CDR3 bases: TGCAGCGTTCTTGGACTAGCGGGACTCAATGAGCAGTTCTTC.

This clonotype was seen more than once but under ten times. The CDR3 loop is CASGLAGPHLREQYF. The CDR3 DNA reads as TGCGCCAGCGGGCTAGCGGGTCCCCACCTTCGCGAGCAGTACTTC. The chain joins TRBV5-1 to TRBJ2-7; 8 positions agree with TRBD2. The CDR3 covers 15 residues. The V segment lost 7 bases and the J segment 6 bases; nucleotides outside the gene matches: 15. Germline-derived CDR1 and CDR2 are SGHRS and YFSETQ.

The rearrangement uses TRBV27 and TRBJ2-2; 9 bases map to TRBD2. This CDR3 has 17 residues. V shed 5 bases, J shed 1 base, and the junction held 8 bases outside the gene matches. The germline V gene encodes CDR1 MNHEY and CDR2 SMNVEV (reference sequence). The CDR3 bases are TGTGCCAGCAGTACACTCTCGCGGGAGGGGAACACCGGGGAGCTGTTTTTT. It encodes CASSTLSREGNTGELFF.

The J gene is TRBJ1-2, the V gene TRBV29-1; D is undetermined. Germline CDR1 is SQVTM and CDR2 is ANQGSEA. Trimming cost V 6 bases and J 4 bases, with 12 bases left between them. The CDR3 is 12 amino acids. CDR3 bases: TGCAGCGTAGAGGGAACGGTCTATGGCTACACCTTC. Amino acid sequence: CSVEGTVYGYTF.

The V and J genes are TRBV27 and TRBJ2-3; D is perhaps TRBD1 or TRBD2 (5 bases each). The ends were cut back, 4 bases at V and 2 bases at J, with 16 bases in the middle. The germline V gene encodes CDR1 MNHEY and CDR2 SMNVEV (reference sequence). The CDR3 is 16 amino acids. The DNA for the CDR3 is TGTGCCAGCAGTTGGGACGGCCGCGAACCCACAGATACGCAGTATTTT. It is translated as CASSWDGREPTDTQYF.

The chain recombines TRBV24-1 with TRBJ2-1; D ambiguous. The CDR3 is 16 residues long. V was shortened by 4 bases and J by 5 bases, with 17 bases between the two germline ends. In germline, CDR1 is KGHDR, CDR2 SFDVKD. CDR3 nucleotides: TGTGCCACCAGTGACCCTGGTCGAAGAGGAAACAATGAGCAGTTCTTC. Protein product: CATSDPGRRGNNEQFF.

The chain is built from TRBV7-9 and TRBJ1-6; D is ambiguous. The CDR3 has 13 residues. Germline V gene sequence: CDR1 SEHNR, CDR2 FQNEAQ (reference sequence). Deletions cut 2 bases from V and 10 bases from J, with 9 bases between. CDR3 DNA sequence: TGTGCCAGCAGCTTACGGGGTGCCTCACCCCTCCACTTT. Translating gives CASSLRGASPLHF.

Only one count was recorded for this clonotype. The chain links TRBV20-1 to TRBJ2-1; 9 bases are shared with TRBD2. The CDR3 contains 16 residues. J was trimmed by 1 base and V by 7 bases; bases with no gene match: 11. Looked up from germline, CDR1 is DFQATT and CDR2 is SNEGSKA (reference sequence). The CDR3 DNA reads as TGCAGTGTTCTACCAAGACTAGCGGCTTCCTACAATGAGCAGTTCTTC. Protein: CSVLPRLAASYNEQFF.

The rearrangement joins TRBV9 to TRBJ2-1; TRBD2 is a possible D gene (6 bases). V dropped 3 bases and J dropped 9 bases, with 19 bases sitting between them. Germline CDR1 SGDLS, CDR2 YYNGEE. There are 15 residues in the CDR3. The CDR3 loop is CASSGIVGGQGEQFF. CDR3 DNA: TGTGCCAGCAGCGGAATAGTGGGAGGCCAGGGTGAGCAGTTCTTC.

This clonotype appeared a single time. The chain joins TRBV6-6 to TRBJ1-4, with 8 bases that match TRBD1. There are 14 residues in the CDR3. Looked up from germline, CDR1 is MNHNY and CDR2 is SVGAGI (reference sequence). J was trimmed by 7 bases and V by 4 bases; bases with no gene match: 5. The DNA for the CDR3 is TGTGCCAGCAGTTCCCAGGGGGCAATTGAAAAACTGTTTTTT. Its protein is CASSSQGAIEKLFF.

The V and J genes are TRBV15 and TRBJ2-2, with 7 bases that match TRBD1. The CDR3 spans 16 residues. Germline trimming cut 0 bases from V and 2 bases from J; bases unmatched to any gene: 3. The germline gives CDR1 LNHNV, CDR2 YYDKDF (reference sequence). The DNA of the CDR3 is TGTGCCACCAGCAGAGAGGGACAGATCAACACCGGGGAGCTGTTTTTT. Amino acid sequence: CATSREGQINTGELFF.

The chain has TRBV7-9 and TRBJ2-5; 11 positions agree with TRBD2. CDR1 and CDR2 (germline): SEHNR, FQNEAQ (reference sequence). V shed 10 bases and J 5 bases; nucleotides not matched to a gene: 9. The CDR3 length is 14 residues. The CDR3 nucleotides read TGTGCCACCCAGACTAGCGGGAATGGGGAGACCCAGTACTTC. Protein sequence: CATQTSGNGETQYF.

As concerns this clonotype: Compared with germline, one end of the junction differs, possibly owing to a read error. The chain joins TRBV19 to TRBJ2-3; 7 nucleotides line up with TRBD1. In germline, CDR1 is LNHDA, CDR2 SQIVND (reference sequence). The length of the CDR3 is 14 residues. The CDR3 loop reads CASSRQGSADTRYF. The CDR3 DNA is TGTGCCAGTAGTCGACAGGGATCAGCAGATACGCGGTATTTT.

The rearrangement links TRBV12-3 or TRBV12-4 to TRBJ1-5; the D gene is possibly TRBD1 (6 bases). Deletions cut 5 bases from V and 3 bases from J, with 20 bases between. The CDR3 contains 17 residues. The CDR3 region has the DNA TGTGCCAGCAGTCAAATTAGACAGGAGGGTGCCAATCAGCCCCAGCATTTT. Its translation: CASSQIRQEGANQPQHF.

The chain joins TRBV27 to TRBJ1-5, with TRBD1 as a possible D gene (5 bases). Germline V gives CDR1 MNHEY, CDR2 SMNVEV (reference sequence). CDR3 length: 15 residues. V was pared by 5 bases and J by 2 bases, with 13 bases between. The DNA for the CDR3 is TGTGCCAGCAGTACCCGGGACGGACGCAATCAGCCCCAGCATTTT. Its protein product is CASSTRDGRNQPQHF.

Only one count was recorded for this clonotype. The chain joins TRBV20-1 to TRBJ2-2; 7 bases are a match to TRBD2. The CDR3 runs to 16 residues. J lost 4 bases, V lost 4 bases, and 12 bases had no gene match. Germline CDR1 reads DFQATT; CDR2 reads SNEGSKA (reference sequence). As DNA, the CDR3 is TGCAGTGCTACCATCCTCGGGAGGTCTGGCACCGGGGAGCTGTTTTTT. It specifies CSATILGRSGTGELFF.

The chain combines TRBV14 with TRBJ2-7, with a tentative D call TRBD1 (5 bases). The CDR3 has 13 amino acids. The V gene lost 4 bases and the J gene lost 6 bases, with 13 bases spanning the gap. Per germline, CDR1 SGHDN and CDR2 FVKESK. The CDR3 reads CASSPGLWGEQYF. The DNA for the CDR3 is TGTGCCAGCAGCCCAGGGCTCTGGGGCGAGCAGTACTTC.